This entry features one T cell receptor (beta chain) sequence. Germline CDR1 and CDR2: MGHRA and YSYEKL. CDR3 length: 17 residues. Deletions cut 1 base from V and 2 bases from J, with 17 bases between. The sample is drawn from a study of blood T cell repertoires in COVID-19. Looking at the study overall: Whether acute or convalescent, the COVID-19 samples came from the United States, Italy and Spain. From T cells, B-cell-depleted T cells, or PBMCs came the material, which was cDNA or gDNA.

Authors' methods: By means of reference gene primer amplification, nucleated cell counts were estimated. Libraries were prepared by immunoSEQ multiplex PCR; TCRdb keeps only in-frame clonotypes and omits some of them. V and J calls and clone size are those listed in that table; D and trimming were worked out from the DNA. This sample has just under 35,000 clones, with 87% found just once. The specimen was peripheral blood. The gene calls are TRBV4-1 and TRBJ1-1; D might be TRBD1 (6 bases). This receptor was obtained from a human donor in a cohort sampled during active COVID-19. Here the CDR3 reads CASSQGGLDSLNTEAFF. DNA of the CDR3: TGCGCCAGCAGCCAAGGTGGCTTGGACAGCCTCAACACTGAAGCTTTCTTT.